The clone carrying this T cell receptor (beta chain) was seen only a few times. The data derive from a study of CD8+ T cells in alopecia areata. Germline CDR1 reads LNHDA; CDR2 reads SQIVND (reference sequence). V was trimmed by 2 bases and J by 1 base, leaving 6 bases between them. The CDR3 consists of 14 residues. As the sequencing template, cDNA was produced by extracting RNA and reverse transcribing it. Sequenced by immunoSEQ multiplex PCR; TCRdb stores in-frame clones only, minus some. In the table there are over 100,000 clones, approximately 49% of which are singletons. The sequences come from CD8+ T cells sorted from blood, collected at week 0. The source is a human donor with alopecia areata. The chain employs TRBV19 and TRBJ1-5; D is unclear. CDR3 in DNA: TGTGCCAGTAGTATACTTGGGAGCAATCAGCCCCAGCATTTT. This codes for CASSILGSNQPQHF.